These 29 T cell receptor beta chains were sequenced from one sample in a study of cytomegalovirus exposure and HLA in healthy donors. PCR involved 60 Vbeta and 13 Jbeta primers. Here immunoSEQ multiplex PCR was the method, and the copy in TCRdb shows in-frame clones only, minus some. This repertoire shows fewer than 250,000 clones, about four fifths found once; its top ten account for about 10%. Sequenced sample: PBMCs. These receptors originate from a woman between 45 and 65 years old in good health and CMV-seropositive.

The chain recombines TRBV5-4 with TRBJ1-2, with a possible D match to TRBD1 (5 bases). The CDR3 totals 14 residues. Trimming shortened V by 0 bases and J by 4 bases, and 10 bases separated the two germline ends. The germline V gene has CDR1 SGHNT and CDR2 YYREEE (reference sequence). This CDR3 reads CASSLVDSSYGYTF. The CDR3 region has the DNA TGTGCCAGCAGCTTGGTTGACAGTTCCTATGGCTACACCTTC.

This sequence joins TRBV23-1 and TRBJ1-1, with 9 bases fitting TRBD1. TRBV23-1 is reported as an ORF; its role is uncertain. The V gene end was trimmed by 0 bases and the J gene end by 6 bases; junction bases not matched to a gene: 5. This CDR3 comprises 15 residues. Here the CDR3 reads CASSQSGQGLPEAFF. In DNA, the CDR3 is TGCGCCAGCAGTCAATCGGGACAGGGACTACCTGAAGCTTTCTTT.

This chain links TRBV7-7 with TRBJ1-4; D is unclear. This CDR3 region has 13 residues. Trimming stripped 3 bases from V and 7 bases from J, with 9 bases between. CDR1 is SSHAT, CDR2 FNYEAQ, per germline (reference sequence). Here the CDR3 DNA reads TGTGCCAGCAGCTTCGGGGTGGGTGAAAAACTGTTTTTT. Translation: CASSFGVGEKLFF.

This clone was observed a handful of times. V and J are TRBV10-3 and TRBJ1-1; D gene ambiguous. Trimming took 9 bases from V and 1 from J, leaving 15 bases between them. The CDR3 sequence is 14 residues long. Germline V lookup: CDR1 ENHRY, CDR2 SYGVKD. CDR3 DNA sequence: TGTGCCATTAGAAACAGAGTAAAGAACACTGAAGCTTTCTTT. Translated, it gives CAIRNRVKNTEAFF.

This clone showed up just once. This rearrangement joins TRBV6-5 to TRBJ1-2, with D uncertain. There are 14 residues in the CDR3. V lost 0 bases and J 4 bases, leaving 9 bases between the germline ends. Germline loops: CDR1 MNHEY, CDR2 SVGAGI. This chain's CDR3 is CASSYSPDPYGYTF. CDR3 DNA: TGTGCCAGCAGTTACTCCCCAGATCCCTATGGCTACACCTTC.

CDR3 residues: CASSIGLGRDTQYF. CDR3 DNA sequence: TGTGCCAGTAGTATAGGACTAGGAAGGGATACGCAGTATTTT. The rearrangement joins TRBV19 to TRBJ2-3, with a weak D call TRBD2 (6 bases). Between the trimmed V and J ends, which lost 1 base and 6 bases, there was a span of 11 bases. This CDR3 spans 14 amino acids. Germline V gene data show CDR1 as LNHDA and CDR2 as SQIVND (reference sequence).

The table lists this clone with a few counts. This sequence joins TRBV5-6 and TRBJ2-7; D call uncertain. CDR3 size: 13 residues. The ends were cut back, 1 base at V and 0 bases at J, with 5 bases in the middle. Per germline, CDR1 SGHDT and CDR2 YYEEEE. The CDR3, as DNA: TGTGCCAGCAGCTTGCAGAACTCCTACGAGCAGTACTTC. It codes for CASSLQNSYEQYF.

This clone was observed a single time. The rearrangement uses TRBV13 and TRBJ2-5; 9 positions match TRBD1. V was clipped by 3 bases and J by 2 bases; unmatched bases: 16. CDR3 length: 19 amino acids. Germline CDR1 reads PRHDT; CDR2 reads FYEKMQ (reference sequence). The chain's CDR3 is CASSFYHRTGEPNQETQYF. The DNA of the CDR3 is TGTGCCAGCAGCTTCTATCACCGGACAGGGGAGCCCAATCAAGAGACCCAGTACTTC.

This clone has only one observation. This rearrangement joins TRBV9 to TRBJ1-6; 8 bases fit TRBD1. J was trimmed by 5 bases and V by 1 base; bases with no gene match: 5. CDR3 length equals 16 residues. CDR1 and CDR2 from the germline V gene are SGDLS and YYNGEE. The CDR3 protein is CASSVWDRSDNSPLHF. The CDR3 nucleotides read TGTGCCAGCAGCGTATGGGACAGGTCGGATAATTCACCCCTCCACTTT.

The rearrangement uses TRBV7-2 and TRBJ2-2; D is perhaps TRBD1 (5 bases). Trimming removed 4 bases at V and 5 bases at J, with 14 bases between. CDR1 is SGHTA, CDR2 FQGNSA, per germline. The CDR3 has 15 amino acids. As DNA, the CDR3 is TGTGCCAGCAGCTACCGGCCCCAGGGTACCGGGGAGCTGTTTTTT. It codes for CASSYRPQGTGELFF.

The chain is built from TRBV19 and TRBJ1-1; a weak D match, TRBD1 (5 bases). Germline loops: CDR1 LNHDA, CDR2 SQIVND (reference sequence). The CDR3 has 19 residues. Trimming stripped 5 bases from V and 3 bases from J, with 28 bases between. The CDR3 DNA reads as TGTGCCAGTAGTCCCGATCTGCGGCAGGGAACTCCTGGGGACACTGAAGCTTTCTTT. As protein: CASSPDLRQGTPGDTEAFF.

V gene TRBV7-9 combines with J gene TRBJ1-4, with 8 bases fitting TRBD1. Germline V gene sequence: CDR1 SEHNR, CDR2 FQNEAQ (reference sequence). This CDR3 contains 16 residues. J was trimmed by 8 bases and V by 3 bases; bases with no gene match: 11. CDR3 loop: CASSLDLQGVGEKLFF. Written as DNA, the CDR3 is TGTGCCAGCAGCTTGGACTTACAGGGGGTCGGAGAAAAACTGTTTTTT.

This rearrangement joins TRBV28 to TRBJ2-7; D remains ambiguous. CDR1 MDHEN and CDR2 SYDVKM come from the germline V gene. V lost 2 bases and J lost 3, with 5 bases in between. The CDR3 spans 12 residues. CDR3 in DNA: TGTGCCAGCAGTTTAATCGGCTACGAGCAGTACTTC. Protein product: CASSLIGYEQYF.

V is TRBV7-3 and J is TRBJ2-2; 16 nucleotides align to TRBD2. After removal of 5 bases from V and 6 bases from J, the junction contained 6 bases not matched to a gene. The CDR3 is 17 amino acids. Germline CDR1 reads SGHTA; CDR2 reads FQGTGA. The DNA of the CDR3 is TGTGCCAGCAGCCCGGGACTAGCGGGGGGGTCTCCCGGGGAGCTGTTTTTT. It translates to CASSPGLAGGSPGELFF.

The chain combines TRBV29-1 with TRBJ2-3; 9 bases are shared with TRBD2. CDR1 and CDR2 from the germline V gene are SQVTM and ANQGSEA. V shed 1 base, J shed 5 bases, and the junction held 7 bases outside the gene matches. CDR3 length equals 15 residues. Here the CDR3 reads CSVEGRGGSVDTQYF. The DNA for the CDR3 is TGCAGCGTTGAAGGGCGGGGGGGCTCGGTAGATACGCAGTATTTT.

The chain is built from TRBV19 and TRBJ2-6; 8 positions agree with TRBD1. Trimming cost V 0 bases and J 2 bases; bases outside gene matches: 9. CDR3 length equals 19 residues. Per the germline V gene, CDR1 is LNHDA and CDR2 is SQIVND (reference sequence). CDR3 residues: CASSIDGGGRGPGANVLTF. CDR3 sequence (DNA): TGTGCCAGTAGTATAGATGGAGGGGGCAGGGGGCCTGGGGCCAACGTCCTGACTTTC.

J is TRBJ2-5 and V is TRBV29-1; 13 nucleotides align to TRBD2. The CDR3 contains 16 residues. CDR1 is SQVTM, CDR2 ANQGSEA, per germline. The V and J ends lost 7 bases and 4 bases, in that order; junction bases with no gene match: 12. The CDR3 region has the DNA TGCAGCGCAGCCCGGACTAGCGGGGGAGTCGTAGAGACCCAGTACTTC. This encodes CSAARTSGGVVETQYF.

In DNA, the CDR3 is TGTGCCAGCAGTGGATTATTGGACACAACCTACGAGCAGTACTTC. Translated, it gives CASSGLLDTTYEQYF. The chain recombines TRBV6-1 with TRBJ2-7; TRBD1 might be the D (5 bases). V was cut by 4 bases and J by 2 bases, with 15 bases left in between. CDR1 is MNHNS, CDR2 SASEGT, per germline. The CDR3 contains 15 residues.

CDR3 nucleotides: TGTGCCAGCAGCTTAGGTTCAGGGGAAGAGACCCAGTACTTC. Protein sequence: CASSLGSGEETQYF. The chain has TRBV13 and TRBJ2-5; a possible D gene is TRBD1 (6 bases). There are 14 residues in the CDR3. CDR1 and CDR2 (germline): PRHDT, FYEKMQ (reference sequence). Trimming took 0 bases from V and 3 from J, leaving 8 bases between them.

J is TRBJ1-5 and V is TRBV19; the match to TRBD1 covers 7 bases. V lost 1 base to trimming and J lost 5 bases; unmatched junction nucleotides: 17. Germline assignment: CDR1 LNHDA and CDR2 SQIVND (reference sequence). The CDR3 extends over 19 amino acids. CDR3 loop: CASSIGHTGESLFDQPQHF. The CDR3 DNA follows: TGTGCCAGTAGTATAGGACACACAGGGGAATCGCTCTTCGATCAGCCCCAGCATTTT.

As concerns this clone: Relative to the germline gene, one junction end is altered; a read error may explain this. The chain uses TRBV7-9 and TRBJ1-1, with D hard to call. Germline loops: CDR1 SEHNR, CDR2 FQNEAQ (reference sequence). The CDR3 sequence is 14 residues long. CDR3 sequence (DNA): TGTTCCAGCAGCTTACGAGGGAGGAACACTGAAGCTTTCTTT. Its protein is CSSSLRGRNTEAFF.

The chain joins TRBV30 to TRBJ2-7; the match to TRBD1 covers 10 bases. CDR3 length: 14 residues. Germline CDR1 and CDR2: GTSNPN and SVGIG (reference sequence). Losses at the gene ends were 4 bases for V and 7 bases for J; bases not matched to a gene: 10. Here the CDR3 reads CAWNFDRGPKEQYF. The CDR3 coding sequence is TGTGCCTGGAATTTCGACAGGGGGCCCAAGGAGCAGTACTTC.

The V call is TRBV14, the J call TRBJ1-6; D may be TRBD1 (6 bases). This CDR3 contains 15 residues. The germline V gene has CDR1 SGHDN and CDR2 FVKESK. V was clipped by 4 bases and J by 10 bases, with 17 bases between them. This CDR3 reads CASSLQGRTRSPLHF. CDR3 nucleotide sequence: TGTGCCAGCAGCCTACAGGGACGAACAAGGTCACCCCTCCACTTT.

The chain joins TRBV5-1 to TRBJ1-3; the D is unclear. This CDR3 spans 14 amino acids. The germline V and J ends were trimmed by 0 bases and 2 bases, with 6 bases remaining between them. Germline lookup yields CDR1 SGHRS and CDR2 YFSETQ. The CDR3 is CASSLGLAGNTIYF. DNA of the CDR3: TGCGCCAGCAGCTTGGGACTAGCTGGAAACACCATATATTTT.

The rearrangement links TRBV19 to TRBJ1-2; no firm D call. The CDR3 extends over 11 amino acids. The V end was cut by 5 bases, the J end by 6 bases, with 7 bases between. Germline V gene data show CDR1 as LNHDA and CDR2 as SQIVND (reference sequence). The DNA of the CDR3 is TGTGCCAGTAGTTCCGGGAATGGCTACACCTTC. This encodes CASSSGNGYTF. The variable domain in full, completed from reference TRBV19 and TRBJ1-2, reads DGGITQSPKYLFRKEGQNVTLSCEQNLNHDAMYWYRQDPGQGLRLIYYSQIVNDFQKGDIAEGYSVSREKKESFPLTVTSAQKNPTAFYLCASSSGNGYTFGSGTRLTVV.

This chain connects TRBV6-6 to TRBJ1-3, with 7 bases that match TRBD1. The J segment lost 4 bases and the V segment lost 6 bases, leaving 0 bases of the junction unmatched. Germline V gene sequence: CDR1 MNHNY, CDR2 SVGAGI (reference sequence). The CDR3 consists of 12 residues. The CDR3 region is CASRGQGNTIYF. The DNA of the CDR3 is TGTGCCAGCAGGGGACAGGGAAACACCATATATTTT.

This clone has a single count. The chain links TRBV13 to TRBJ1-3; 10 nucleotides agree with TRBD1. The length of the CDR3 is 18 residues. V shed 4 bases, J shed 0 bases, and the junction held 9 bases outside the gene matches. Germline CDR1 and CDR2: PRHDT and FYEKMQ (reference sequence). In nucleotides, the CDR3 is TGTGCCAGCAGCTCCGGGACAGGGGCCCTTGGCTCTGGAAACACCATATATTTT. Its translation is CASSSGTGALGSGNTIYF.

The chain uses TRBV10-1 and TRBJ1-1; 8 bases are a match to TRBD1. V lost 6 bases and J lost 11; bases outside the gene matches: 11. Germline V gene sequence: CDR1 WNHNN, CDR2 SYGVQD (reference sequence). The CDR3 is 13 residues long. Here the CDR3 reads CASSAYRGEGAFF. The CDR3 DNA reads as TGCGCCAGCAGCGCGTACAGGGGGGAGGGGGCTTTCTTT.

The gene calls are TRBV28 and TRBJ1-1; maybe TRBD1 (6 bases). The length of the CDR3 is 15 residues. In germline, CDR1 is MDHEN, CDR2 SYDVKM. V shed 4 bases and J shed 1 base, with 13 bases lying between them. The CDR3 nucleotides are TGTGCCAGCAGTTCCCCATACAGGGCGAACACTGAAGCTTTCTTT. Residues: CASSSPYRANTEAFF. The full variable domain, its missing parts supplied by reference TRBV28 and TRBJ1-1, is DVKVTQSSRYLVKRTGEKVFLECVQDMDHENMFWYRQDPGLGLRLIYFSYDVKMKEKGDIPEGYSVSREKKERFSLILESASTNQTSMYLCASSSPYRANTEAFFGQGTRLTVV.